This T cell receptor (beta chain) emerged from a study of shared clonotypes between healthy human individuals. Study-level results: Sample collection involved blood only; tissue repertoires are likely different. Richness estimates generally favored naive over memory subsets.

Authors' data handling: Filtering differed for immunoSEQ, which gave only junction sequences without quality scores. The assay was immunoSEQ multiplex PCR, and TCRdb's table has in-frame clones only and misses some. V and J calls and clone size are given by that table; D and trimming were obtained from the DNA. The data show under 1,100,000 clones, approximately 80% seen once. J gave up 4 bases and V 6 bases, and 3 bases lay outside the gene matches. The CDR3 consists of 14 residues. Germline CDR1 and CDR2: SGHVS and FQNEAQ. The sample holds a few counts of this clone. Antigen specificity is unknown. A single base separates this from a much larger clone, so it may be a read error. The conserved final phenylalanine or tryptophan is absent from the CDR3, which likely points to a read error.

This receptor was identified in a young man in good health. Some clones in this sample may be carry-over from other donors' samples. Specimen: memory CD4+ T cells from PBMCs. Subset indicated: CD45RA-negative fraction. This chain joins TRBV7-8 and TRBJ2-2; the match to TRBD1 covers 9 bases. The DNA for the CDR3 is TGTGCCAGCAGACTGACAGGGGGCACCGGGGAGCTGTTTTCT. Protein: CASRLTGGTGELFS.